This T cell receptor beta chain was recorded in a study of blood T cells in healthy people across ages. Overall study context: T cells yielded about one barcoded beta molecule per two cells through template switching.

Study-wide results and caveats: A greater number of naive CD4+ cells and higher diversity distinguished long-lived donors from aged donors. Diversity was estimated from one million T cells, and these estimates were considered underestimates.

As regards this clonotype: Its antigen is not known.

Using a J-beta primer mix together with a sample-barcoded 5' primer, a second PCR was run for roughly 7 to 11 cycles. Every sample gave at least 2.5 million paired-end reads containing CDR3. TCRdb processed the 5' RACE reads anew with MiXCR; each CDR3 protein has one entry. Here the sample spans roughly 1 million distinct CDR3 sequences, about 25% being singletons. CDR3 size: 13 residues. V lost 8 bases and J 8 bases, leaving 15 bases between the germline ends. Germline CDR1 is MNHEY and CDR2 is SMNVEV (reference sequence). This same sample was also part of a study on T cells of mothers and their children.

Input material: blood. The chain links TRBV27 to TRBJ1-4; D is undetermined. This TCR was recovered from a girl aged 2 to 9 in good health. CDR3 DNA: TGTGCCAGCCGCCCCCTTGGGGAAGAAAAACTGTTTTTT. This codes for CASRPLGEEKLFF. Variable domain in full (rest from reference TRBV27 and TRBJ1-4): EAQVTQNPRYLITVTGKKLTVTCSQNMNHEYMSWYRQDPGLGLRQIYYSMNVEVTDKGDVPEGYKVSRKEKRNFPLILESPSPNQTSLYFCASRPLGEEKLFFGSGTQLSVL.